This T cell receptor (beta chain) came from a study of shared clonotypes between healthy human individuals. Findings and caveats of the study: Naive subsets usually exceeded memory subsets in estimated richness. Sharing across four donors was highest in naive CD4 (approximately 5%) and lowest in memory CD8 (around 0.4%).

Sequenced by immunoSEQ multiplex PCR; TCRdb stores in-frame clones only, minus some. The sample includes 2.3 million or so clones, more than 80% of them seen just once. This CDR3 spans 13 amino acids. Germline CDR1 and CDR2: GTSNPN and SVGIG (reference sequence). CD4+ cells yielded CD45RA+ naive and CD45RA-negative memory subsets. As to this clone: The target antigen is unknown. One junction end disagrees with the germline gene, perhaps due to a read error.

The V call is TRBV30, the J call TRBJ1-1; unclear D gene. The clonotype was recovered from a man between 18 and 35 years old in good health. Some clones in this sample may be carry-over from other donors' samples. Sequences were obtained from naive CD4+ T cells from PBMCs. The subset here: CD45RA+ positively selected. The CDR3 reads CAWGVSANTEAFF. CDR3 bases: TGTGCCTGGGGTGTCTCGGCGAACACTGAAGCTTTCTTT.